This is a list of T cell receptor beta chains from one sample in a study of OX40 agonist ivuxolimab in advanced cancers. Profiled with immunoSEQ multiplex PCR; TCRdb holds only in-frame clones, not every one. The table shows approximately 130,000 clones, with more than 85% occurring only once. Sequenced here: CD4+ or CD8+ T cells sorted from blood, sampled in a trial of the OX40 agonist ivuxolimab. These TCRs come from an adult with an advanced solid tumor such as melanoma, head and neck, liver or kidney cancer. Each CDR3 is given with its conserved first and last residue. The D gene is left open where the match is weak. The listing skips clone size in some rows; elsewhere it reads once, few, many or a size class.

>-|-|TRBJ2-7|TRBV19
TGTGCCAGTAGCAGGGACCCCTACGAGCAGTACTTC
CASSRDPYEQYF
>-|-|TRBJ1-6|TRBV6-5
TGTGCCAGCAGTGACTACTCCTATAATTCACCCCTCCACTTT
CASSDYSYNSPLHF
>-|-|TRBJ2-2|TRBV2
TGTGCCAGCCGCGGGGTAGCGACCTACACCGGGGAGCTGTTTTTT
CASRGVATYTGELFF
>once|-|TRBJ2-7|TRBV19
TGTGCCAGTAGTCTCAGGGGGGGAGCTTCGGGTGAGCAGTACTTC
CASSLRGGASGEQYF
>once|-|TRBJ2-5|TRBV6-1
TGTGCCACTCCAAAGGTCCCAGGAGTGGAGACCCAGTACTTC
CATPKVPGVETQYF
>-|TRBD2|TRBJ2-3|TRBV7-2
TGTGCCAGCAGCCTCGCTCTAGCGGGTCCTTTAGATACGCAGTATTTT
CASSLALAGPLDTQYF
>-|TRBD2|TRBJ2-2|TRBV7-9
TGTGCCAGCAGCTCTCGCGGGGGGGCGAACACCGGGGAGCTGTTTTTT
CASSSRGGANTGELFF
>once|-|TRBJ2-3|TRBV5-1
TGCGCCAGCAGCGTCACAGATACGCAGTATTTT
CASSVTDTQYF
>-|-|TRBJ1-3|TRBV19
TGTGCCAGTAGTATAGCTTGGACGGACTCTGGAAACACCATATATTTT
CASSIAWTDSGNTIYF
>-|-|TRBJ2-3|TRBV19
TGTGCCAGTAGTACCCCCCCCAGCGGGCTTAGCACAGATACGCAGTATTTT
CASSTPPSGLSTDTQYF
>-|-|TRBJ1-2|TRBV6-5
TGTGCCAGCAGTTACTCGTACAGATCTAACTATGGCTACACCTTC
CASSYSYRSNYGYTF
>once|-|TRBJ2-7|TRBV7-2
TGTGCCAGCAGCTCCCCAGGGGTGAACCCACTAGACGAGCAGTACTTC
CASSSPGVNPLDEQYF
>few|-|TRBJ2-1|TRBV28
TGTGCCAGCAGTTTATCTGTGAATGAGCAGTTCTTC
CASSLSVNEQFF
>-|-|TRBJ2-7|TRBV19
TGTGCCAGTAGTCCCGGAAGACTGTTTCCCTACGAGCAGTACTTC
CASSPGRLFPYEQYF
>-|-|TRBJ1-2|TRBV15
TGTGCCACCAGCAGAGACAGGGACTATGGCTACACCTTC
CATSRDRDYGYTF
>-|-|TRBJ2-5|TRBV10-3
TGTGCCATCAGGGAGGGGGAGACCCAGTACTTC
CAIREGETQYF
>-|-|TRBJ1-6|TRBV6-5
TGTGCCATCAGTGCCCACAGGGCTCCAGATTCACCCCTCCACTTT
CAISAHRAPDSPLHF
>-|TRBD1|TRBJ2-3|TRBV9
TGTGCCAGCAGCGTAGAGGGGACAGGGGGTTTCACAGATACGCAGTATTTT
CASSVEGTGGFTDTQYF
>-|-|TRBJ2-7|TRBV18
TGTGCCAGCTCAACCACAGGGACGGGGGCCTACGAGCAGTACTTC
CASSTTGTGAYEQYF
>-|-|TRBJ1-2|TRBV7-9
TGTGCCAGCAGCTCAGCGGCAGGGAGGAACTATGGCTACACCTTC
CASSSAAGRNYGYTF
>-|-|TRBJ1-5|TRBV5-6
TGTGCCAGCAGCTTACTCGGCAGGGCCCCCAATCAGCCCCAGCATTTT
CASSLLGRAPNQPQHF
>-|-|TRBJ1-1|TRBV9
TGTGCCAGCAGCGGACAGGAGATCGGGGCCACTGAAGCTTTCTTT
CASSGQEIGATEAFF